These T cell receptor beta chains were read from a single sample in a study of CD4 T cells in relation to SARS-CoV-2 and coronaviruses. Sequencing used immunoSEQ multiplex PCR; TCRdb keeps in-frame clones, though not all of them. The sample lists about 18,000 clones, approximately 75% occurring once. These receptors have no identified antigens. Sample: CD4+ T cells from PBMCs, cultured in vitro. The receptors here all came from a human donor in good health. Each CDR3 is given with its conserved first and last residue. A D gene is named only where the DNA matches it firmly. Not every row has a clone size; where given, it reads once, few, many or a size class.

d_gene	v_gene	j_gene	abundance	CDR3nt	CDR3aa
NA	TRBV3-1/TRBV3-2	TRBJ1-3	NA	TGTGCCAGCAGCCTAAGCCTAGCCTCTGGAAACACCATATATTTT	CASSLSLASGNTIYF
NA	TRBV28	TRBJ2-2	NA	TGTGCCAGCAGTCCCTACGGACTAACAAACACCGGGGAGCTGTTTTTT	CASSPYGLTNTGELFF
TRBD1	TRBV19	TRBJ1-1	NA	TGTGCCAGTAGTACCACAGGGGTGATTGGCACTGAAGCTTTCTTT	CASSTTGVIGTEAFF
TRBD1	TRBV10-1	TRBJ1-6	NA	TGCGCCAGCAGTGATCGGACAGGAGAATTCCTCCACTTT	CASSDRTGEFLHF
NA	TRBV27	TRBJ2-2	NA	TGTGCCAGCAGTTTTCTGGGCGGGGAGCTGTTTTTT	CASSFLGGELFF
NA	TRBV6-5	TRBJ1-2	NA	TGTGCCAGCAGGGGCGCAACCGCGAACTATGGCTACACCTTC	CASRGATANYGYTF
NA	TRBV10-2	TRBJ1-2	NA	TGCGCCAGCAGTGAGTCATCTTTGGACTTTTATGGCTACACCTTC	CASSESSLDFYGYTF
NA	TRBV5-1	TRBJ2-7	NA	TGCGCCAGCAGCTTGGGGGCCATGGTTACCTACGAGCAGTACTTC	CASSLGAMVTYEQYF
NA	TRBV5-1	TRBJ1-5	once	TGCGCCAGCAGCTTGGAGGCAGGGGAGACGGGGGGGAATCAGCCCCAGCATTTT	CASSLEAGETGGNQPQHF
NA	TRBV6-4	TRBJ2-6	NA	TGTGCCAGCAGTGACTCGGACGTCTCTGGGGCCAACGTCCTGACTTTC	CASSDSDVSGANVLTF
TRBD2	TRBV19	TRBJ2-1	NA	TGTGCCAGTAGTATTTCGGGACTAGCGAGTAGTGTAAAGGACAATGAGCAGTTCTTC	CASSISGLASSVKDNEQFF
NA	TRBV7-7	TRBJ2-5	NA	TGTGCCAGCAGCAGACGACAGGCGGAGACCCAGTACTTC	CASSRRQAETQYF
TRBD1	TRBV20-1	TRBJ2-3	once	TGCAGTGCTAGTTATTACGGGACAGGGTTTTATTTT	CSASYYGTGFYF
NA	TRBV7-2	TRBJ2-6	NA	TGTGCCAGCAGCTTAACTAGTGGGGCCAACGTCCTGACTTTC	CASSLTSGANVLTF
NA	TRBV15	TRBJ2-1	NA	TGTGCCACCAGCAGAGATGGTCTGTTCAATGAGCAGTTCTTC	CATSRDGLFNEQFF
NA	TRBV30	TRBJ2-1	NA	TGTGCCTGGATTTCGTCCCTAAGCTCCTACAATGAGCAGTTCTTC	CAWISSLSSYNEQFF
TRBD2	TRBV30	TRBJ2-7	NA	TGTGCCTGGAGTCCCCGGGGGGGGAGATTTCAGTACTTC	CAWSPRGGRFQYF
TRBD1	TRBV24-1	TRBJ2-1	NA	TGTGCCACCGAACAGGACAGGGATGAGCAGTTCTTC	CATEQDRDEQFF
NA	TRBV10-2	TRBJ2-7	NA	TGCGCCAGCATAAACCCTGGCTCCTACGAGCAGTACTTC	CASINPGSYEQYF
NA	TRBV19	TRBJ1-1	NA	TGTGCCAGTAGTAAACAGGCGAACACTGAAGCTTTCTTT	CASSKQANTEAFF
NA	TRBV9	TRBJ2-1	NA	TGTGCCAGCAGCGTAACGACAAGACCTAGAAATGAGCAGTTCTTC	CASSVTTRPRNEQFF
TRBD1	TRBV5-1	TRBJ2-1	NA	TGCGCCAGCAGCGCGGGACAGGGAAGCGGGCAGTTCTTC	CASSAGQGSGQFF
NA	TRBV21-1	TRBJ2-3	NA	TGTGCCAGCAGCAAAGTTGGCAGGGGGTTAGCGGGAGGGTGGACAGATACGCAGTATTTT	CASSKVGRGLAGGWTDTQYF
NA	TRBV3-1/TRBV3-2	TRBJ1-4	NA	TGTGCCAGCAGCAAACTATCAAAATCAGGGAGCGCTAATGAAAAACTGTTTTTT	CASSKLSKSGSANEKLFF
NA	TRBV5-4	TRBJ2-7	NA	TGTGCCAGCAGCTTGTGGGGTAGCTCCTACGAGCAGTACTTC	CASSLWGSSYEQYF
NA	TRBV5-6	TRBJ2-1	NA	TGTGCCAGCAGCTTTCGGATGTGGGGGGTCTCCTACAATGAGCAGTTCTTC	CASSFRMWGVSYNEQFF
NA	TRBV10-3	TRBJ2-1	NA	TGTGCCATCAGTGCGGCAGACCCCTTAGAAAGTCTGTTCTTC	CAISAADPLESLFF
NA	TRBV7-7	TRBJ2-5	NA	TGTGCCAGCAGCCCTGGGTTTAGGGGTGGTTGGGAGACCCAGTACTTC	CASSPGFRGGWETQYF
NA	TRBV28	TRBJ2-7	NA	TGTGCCAGCAGCCGTTTTGGACTAACTTACGAGCAGTACTTC	CASSRFGLTYEQYF
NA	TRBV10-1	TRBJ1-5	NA	TGCGCCAGCAGTGAGGGGCCAAGGGGTAGTCAGCCCCAGCATTTT	CASSEGPRGSQPQHF
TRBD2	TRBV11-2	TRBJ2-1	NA	TGTGCCAGCAGCTTAGATCTACTAGCGGGAGGCAATGAGCAGTTCTTC	CASSLDLLAGGNEQFF
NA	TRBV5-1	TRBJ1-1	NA	TGCGCCAGCAGCACACAGGAGAACACTGAAGCTTTCTTT	CASSTQENTEAFF
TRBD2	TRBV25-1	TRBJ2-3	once	TGTGCCAGCACGGGAGGGATTAGCGGGAGCTCGGTTGGGGATACGCAGTATTTT	CASTGGISGSSVGDTQYF
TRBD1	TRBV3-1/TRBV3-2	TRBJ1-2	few	TGTGCCAGCAGCCCCCTAAGCGGGACAGTTTACTTC	CASSPLSGTVYF
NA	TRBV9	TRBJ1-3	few	TGTGCCAGCAGCGTAACCGGCCCTGGAAACACCATATATTTT	CASSVTGPGNTIYF
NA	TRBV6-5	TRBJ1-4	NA	TGTGCCAGCAGACAGGGCCCAACTAATGAAAAACTGTTTTTT	CASRQGPTNEKLFF